This T cell receptor (beta chain) came from a study of blood T cells in healthy people across ages. Next came a second PCR, run for about 7 to 12 cycles, which used a sample-barcoded 5' primer along with a J-beta primer mix. Every cDNA was tagged by a template-switch adaptor with 12 random nucleotides. Using its own MiXCR run on the 5' RACE reads, TCRdb lists one record per CDR3 protein. The table includes some 900,000 distinct CDR3 sequences, 29% detected once. Total RNA, at least 5 micrograms per sample, was extracted from PBMCs. This CDR3 has 14 residues. Trimming stripped 7 bases from V and 2 bases from J, with 15 bases between. From germline, CDR1 is SEHNR and CDR2 FQNEAQ (reference sequence). This clonotype was seen at least ten times.

Sequencing was performed on blood. This receptor was identified in a woman older than 75 in good health. The V and J genes are TRBV7-9 and TRBJ2-7, with a weak D call TRBD1 (5 bases). CDR3 DNA: TGTGCCAGCACCCTCTCACAGGTCCCCTACGAGCAGTACTTC. Translated: CASTLSQVPYEQYF.